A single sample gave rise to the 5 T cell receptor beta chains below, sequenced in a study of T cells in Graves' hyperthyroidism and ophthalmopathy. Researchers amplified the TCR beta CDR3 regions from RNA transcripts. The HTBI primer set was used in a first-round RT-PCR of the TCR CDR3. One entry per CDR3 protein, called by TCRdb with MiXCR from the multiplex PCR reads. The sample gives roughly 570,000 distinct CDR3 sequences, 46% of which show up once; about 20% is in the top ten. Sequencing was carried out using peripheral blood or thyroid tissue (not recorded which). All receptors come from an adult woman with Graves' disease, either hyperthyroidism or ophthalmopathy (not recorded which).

CDR3 sequence: CASSLAQGSNEQYF. CDR3 in DNA: TGTGCCAGCAGCTTAGCACAGGGTTCCAACGAGCAGTACTTC. The chain combines TRBV7-2 with TRBJ2-7; maybe TRBD1 (6 bases). V was shortened by 0 bases and J by 5 bases, with 11 bases between the two germline ends. The V gene's germline CDR1 is SGHTA and CDR2 FQGNSA. The CDR3 totals 14 residues.

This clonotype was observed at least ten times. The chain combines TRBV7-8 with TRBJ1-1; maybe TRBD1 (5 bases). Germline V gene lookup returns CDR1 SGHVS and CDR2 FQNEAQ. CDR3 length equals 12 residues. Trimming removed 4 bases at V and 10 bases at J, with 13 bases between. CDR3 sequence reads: CASSYGTRGAFF. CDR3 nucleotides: TGTGCCAGCAGCTACGGGACGAGGGGAGCTTTCTTT.

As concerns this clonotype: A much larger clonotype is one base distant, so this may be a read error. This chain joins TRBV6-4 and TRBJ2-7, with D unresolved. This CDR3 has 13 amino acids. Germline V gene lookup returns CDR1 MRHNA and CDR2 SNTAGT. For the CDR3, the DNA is TGTGCCAGCAGTTACTCCCCCCCCCACGAGCAGTACTTC. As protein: CASSYSPPHEQYF.

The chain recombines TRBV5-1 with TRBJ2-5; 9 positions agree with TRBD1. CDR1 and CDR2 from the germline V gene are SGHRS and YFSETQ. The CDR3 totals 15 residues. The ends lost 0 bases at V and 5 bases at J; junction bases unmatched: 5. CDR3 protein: CASSLAQGARETQYF. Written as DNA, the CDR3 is TGCGCCAGCAGCTTGGCACAGGGGGCTAGGGAGACCCAGTACTTC. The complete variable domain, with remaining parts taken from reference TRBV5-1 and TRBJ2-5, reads KAGVTQTPRYLIKTRGQQVTLSCSPISGHRSVSWYQQTPGQGLQFLFEYFSETQRNKGNFPGRFSGRQFSNSRSEMNVSTLELGDSALYLCASSLAQGARETQYFGPGTRLLVL.

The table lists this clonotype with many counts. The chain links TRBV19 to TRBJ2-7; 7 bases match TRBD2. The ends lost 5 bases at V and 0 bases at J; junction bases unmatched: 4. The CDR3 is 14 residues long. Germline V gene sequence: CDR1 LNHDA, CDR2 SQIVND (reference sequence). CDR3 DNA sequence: TGTGCCAGTAGTTGGCGGGAGAGCTCCTACGAGCAGTACTTC. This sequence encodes CASSWRESSYEQYF.